What follows are 31 T cell receptor beta chains derived from one specimen sequenced in a study of blood T cell repertoires in COVID-19 (TCRdb year 2020). The method was the immunoSEQ multiplex PCR assay. What TCRdb holds here is the immuneACCESS table cut down to in-frame rearrangements. Part of the clones is not present; checked against another copy, under half of the missing clones reflect an unresolved V gene, and the others are unexplained. The sample yields approximately 92,000 clones; about 70% were counted once. 20% to 25% of the sample comes from the top ten. Sequenced: peripheral blood. These receptors came from an older woman in a cohort sampled during active or convalescent COVID-19.

This clone was observed a few times. The chain carries TRBV5-1 and TRBJ1-1; D not resolved. The CDR3 spans 14 residues. V lost 0 bases, J lost 1 base, and 7 bases lay in between. Germline lookup yields CDR1 SGHRS and CDR2 YFSETQ. The CDR3 nucleotides read TGCGCCAGCAGCTTGGCCGGAGCGAACACTGAAGCTTTCTTT. This encodes CASSLAGANTEAFF.

The J gene is TRBJ1-1, the V gene TRBV5-6; 9 bases are shared with TRBD1. J lost 4 bases, V lost 3 bases, and 7 bases had no gene match. The CDR3 spans 15 residues. Germline assignment: CDR1 SGHDT and CDR2 YYEEEE. The CDR3 nucleotides read TGTGCCAGCAGCTGGGGGACAGGGTCGGGCACTGAAGCTTTCTTT. Protein sequence: CASSWGTGSGTEAFF. Full variable domain (remainder filled in from reference TRBV5-6 and TRBJ1-1): DAGVTQSPTHLIKTRGQQVTLRCSPKSGHDTVSWYQQALGQGPQFIFQYYEEEERQRGNFPDRFSGHQFPNYSSELNVNALLLGDSALYLCASSWGTGSGTEAFFGQGTRLTVV.

The chain links TRBV18 to TRBJ2-5; the D gene is possibly TRBD1 (6 bases). This CDR3 has 16 amino acids. With 3 bases removed from V and 1 base from J, the gap between germline ends came to 15 bases. Germline CDR1 and CDR2: KGHSH and LQKENI. The CDR3 loop reads CASSPYGTPLQETQYF. In DNA, the CDR3 is TGTGCCAGCTCACCTTATGGGACACCCCTCCAAGAGACCCAGTACTTC.

In DNA, the CDR3 is TGTGCCACCAGTGATTGGACTAGCTCGGGGCCAGATACGCAGTATTTT. Protein sequence: CATSDWTSSGPDTQYF. The rearrangement uses TRBV24-1 and TRBJ2-3, with 8 bases aligning to TRBD2. Looked up from germline, CDR1 is KGHDR and CDR2 is SFDVKD. The CDR3 loop spans 16 amino acids. The V gene end was trimmed by 2 bases and the J gene end by 4 bases; junction bases not matched to a gene: 7.

This clone has more than one count but fewer than ten. V gene TRBV6-2 or TRBV6-3 combines with J gene TRBJ2-1, with 8 nucleotides matching TRBD2. J was trimmed by 1 base and V by 6 bases; bases with no gene match: 8. The V gene's germline CDR1 is MNHEY and CDR2 SVGEGT. The CDR3 is 16 amino acids. CDR3 coding DNA: TGTGCCAGCAGCCCGCTAAGCGGGGGATCCTACAATGAGCAGTTCTTC. Protein product: CASSPLSGGSYNEQFF.

This clone was picked up many times. The genes are TRBV4-2 and TRBJ1-2, with D perhaps matching TRBD1 (6 bases). The length of the CDR3 is 16 residues. Trimming stripped 1 base from V and 2 bases from J, with 14 bases between. The germline V gene has CDR1 LGHNA and CDR2 YNFKEQ. Here the CDR3 reads CASSQGQDPGNYGYTF. DNA of the CDR3: TGTGCCAGCAGCCAAGGACAGGATCCGGGGAACTATGGCTACACCTTC.

The chain combines TRBV5-1 with TRBJ1-2, with TRBD1 as a possible D gene (5 bases). The length of the CDR3 is 16 residues. The V end lost 0 bases, the J end lost 2 bases, and 14 bases lay between the germline ends. Germline V CDR1 and CDR2: SGHRS, YFSETQ. Written as DNA, the CDR3 is TGCGCCAGCAGCTTGGGTGTAGCCAGGGCCAACTATGGCTACACCTTC. Protein sequence: CASSLGVARANYGYTF.

In this sample, this clone turned up once. The chain has TRBV2 and TRBJ1-5, with D perhaps TRBD1 (5 bases). Trimming took 2 bases from V and 4 from J, leaving 9 bases between them. CDR3 length: 14 amino acids. Germline loops: CDR1 SNHLY, CDR2 FYNNEI. This chain's CDR3 is CASSERQPNQPQHF. The CDR3 nucleotides are TGTGCCAGCAGTGAACGACAGCCTAATCAGCCCCAGCATTTT.

The chain combines TRBV5-8 with TRBJ1-6, with 8 bases identical to TRBD1. The CDR3 consists of 18 residues. Germline loops: CDR1 SGHTS, CDR2 YDEGEE. V gave up 4 bases and J gave up 5 bases; unmatched junction bases: 14. CDR3 sequence reads: CASSRDRFNFFNNSPLHF. CDR3 DNA sequence: TGTGCCAGCAGCCGGGACAGGTTCAACTTCTTTAATAATTCACCCCTCCACTTT.

The chain is built from TRBV28 and TRBJ2-2, with 11 bases that match TRBD2. Per the germline V gene, CDR1 is MDHEN and CDR2 is SYDVKM. V shed 5 bases and J 7 bases; nucleotides not matched to a gene: 6. This CDR3 has 15 amino acids. The CDR3 is CASSISGGAVGELFF. CDR3 DNA: TGTGCCAGCAGTATTAGCGGGGGGGCTGTCGGGGAGCTGTTTTTT.

CDR3 sequence reads: CASSLSTNSPLHF. DNA of the CDR3: TGCGCCAGCAGCTTATCAACAAATTCACCCCTCCACTTT. The gene calls are TRBV5-1 and TRBJ1-6; D is unresolved. Germline CDR1 is SGHRS and CDR2 is YFSETQ. V was cut by 2 bases and J by 7 bases, with 7 bases left in between. The CDR3 runs to 13 residues.

The V gene is TRBV19, the J gene TRBJ1-6; D is ambiguous. CDR1 is LNHDA, CDR2 SQIVND, per germline (reference sequence). V lost 6 bases and J lost 5, with 14 bases in between. This CDR3 is 15 amino acids long. CDR3 region: CASRRSEVDNSPLHF. DNA of the CDR3: TGTGCCAGTAGAAGAAGTGAGGTAGATAATTCACCCCTCCACTTT.

The chain recombines TRBV6-2 or TRBV6-3 with TRBJ2-5; 9 nucleotides agree with TRBD2. The J segment lost 3 bases and the V segment lost 4 bases, leaving 6 bases of the junction unmatched. This CDR3 is 15 amino acids long. Germline V CDR1 and CDR2: MNHEY, SVGEGT. DNA of the CDR3: TGTGCCAGCAGTTTAGGTAGCGGGGGCAAAGAGACCCAGTACTTC. The encoded protein is CASSLGSGGKETQYF.

The V gene is TRBV11-2, the J gene TRBJ2-3, with D perhaps matching TRBD2 (6 bases). The V gene lost 1 base and the J gene lost 6 bases, with 17 bases spanning the gap. CDR3 length: 16 residues. Germline V gives CDR1 SGHAT, CDR2 FQNNGV. The CDR3 protein is CASSLAPGVVWDTQYF. The CDR3 coding sequence is TGTGCCAGCAGCTTAGCCCCGGGGGTAGTTTGGGATACGCAGTATTTT.

The chain couples TRBV9 to TRBJ2-7; TRBD2 is a possible D gene (6 bases). In germline, CDR1 is SGDLS, CDR2 YYNGEE. V was cut by 7 bases and J by 7 bases, with 12 bases left in between. This CDR3 is built from 11 residues. The CDR3 region is CASGDFGEQYF. The CDR3 nucleotides are TGTGCCAGCGGGGACTTTGGGGAGCAGTACTTC.

This sequence joins TRBV5-5 and TRBJ1-6; 7 bases fit TRBD1. This CDR3 has 15 amino acids. Germline-derived CDR1 and CDR2 are SGHKS and YYEKEE (reference sequence). The ends lost 3 bases at V and 8 bases at J; junction bases unmatched: 8. The CDR3 coding sequence is TGTGCCAGCAGCTCGTTGACAGGGTGGGATTCACCCCTCCACTTT. Protein: CASSSLTGWDSPLHF.

This chain uses TRBV5-1 with TRBJ2-7, with TRBD1 as a possible D gene (6 bases). Trimming cost V 4 bases and J 0 bases, with 17 bases left between them. The germline V gene encodes CDR1 SGHRS and CDR2 YFSETQ. The CDR3 spans 16 residues. CDR3 coding DNA: TGCGCCAGCAGCGGGGCGCAGGGGAGCGCCTCCTACGAGCAGTACTTC. It codes for CASSGAQGSASYEQYF.

The rearrangement joins TRBV28 to TRBJ1-1; D is possibly TRBD1 (5 bases). Germline assignment: CDR1 MDHEN and CDR2 SYDVKM. The length of the CDR3 is 16 residues. The V end was cut by 5 bases, the J end by 1 base, with 17 bases between. The CDR3 spells CASSTIRITGNTEAFF. The CDR3 coding sequence is TGTGCCAGCAGTACCATACGTATTACAGGGAACACTGAAGCTTTCTTT.

This clone was found many times. The chain is built from TRBV5-5 and TRBJ1-6; D ambiguous. The CDR3 spans 16 residues. Trimming stripped 0 bases from V and 13 bases from J, with 20 bases between. In germline, CDR1 is SGHKS, CDR2 YYEKEE (reference sequence). The chain's CDR3 is CASSLAAGRLLAPLHF. DNA for the CDR3: TGTGCCAGCAGCTTGGCCGCGGGCAGATTGTTAGCGCCCCTCCACTTT.

In its sample, this clone was seen many times. This chain connects TRBV14 to TRBJ1-6, with 8 bases fitting TRBD1. Germline V gene lookup returns CDR1 SGHDN and CDR2 FVKESK. Losses at the gene ends were 4 bases for V and 5 bases for J; bases not matched to a gene: 4. The length of the CDR3 is 15 residues. CDR3 in amino acids: CASSLTGVDNSPLHF. Written as DNA, the CDR3 is TGTGCCAGCAGCCTGACAGGGGTAGATAATTCACCCCTCCACTTT.

This clone was counted at least ten times. This chain links TRBV14 with TRBJ1-1; TRBD1 aligns across 10 bases. V lost 9 bases to trimming and J lost 6 bases; unmatched junction nucleotides: 7. CDR3 size: 13 residues. Germline V gene lookup returns CDR1 SGHDN and CDR2 FVKESK. CDR3 sequence: CASRQGAGAEAFF. The CDR3 bases are TGTGCCAGTAGACAGGGGGCTGGAGCTGAAGCTTTCTTT.

V and J are TRBV19 and TRBJ2-7; the match to TRBD2 covers 9 bases. The length of the CDR3 is 14 residues. Trimming at V came to 6 bases and at J to 2 bases, leaving 5 bases not matched to a gene. CDR1 is LNHDA, CDR2 SQIVND, per germline (reference sequence). DNA for the CDR3: TGTGCCAGTAGCTATAGCGGGGGCACCTACGAGCAGTACTTC. Translating gives CASSYSGGTYEQYF.

The rearrangement joins TRBV6-5 to TRBJ2-5; 7 bases line up with TRBD1. CDR1 and CDR2 from the germline V gene are MNHEY and SVGAGI. The CDR3 spans 13 residues. J was trimmed by 1 base and V by 10 bases; bases with no gene match: 6. In DNA form, the CDR3 reads TGTGCCATACGACAGGGTTCCCAAGAGACCCAGTACTTC. Protein: CAIRQGSQETQYF.

This clone has a handful of counts. The chain employs TRBV6-5 and TRBJ1-5; D is unresolved. The CDR3 runs 14 residues. Trimming shortened V by 4 bases and J by 5 bases, and 12 bases separated the two germline ends. Germline CDR1 reads MNHEY; CDR2 reads SVGAGI. CDR3 nucleotide sequence: TGTGCCAGCAGTTCCGGGTTCCCTGATCAGCCCCAGCATTTT. It specifies CASSSGFPDQPQHF.

The chain employs TRBV7-3 and TRBJ2-5, with 10 bases that match TRBD1. The CDR3 has 17 amino acids. The J segment lost 1 base and the V segment lost 5 bases, leaving 10 bases of the junction unmatched. The V gene's germline CDR1 is SGHTA and CDR2 FQGTGA. The chain's CDR3 is CASSPDRGGFVQETQYF. CDR3 nucleotides: TGTGCCAGCAGCCCGGACAGGGGGGGATTTGTCCAAGAGACCCAGTACTTC.

CDR3 bases: TGCAGCGTGCGACAGGGGGCCAGGAACACCGGGGAGCTGTTTTTT. It yields the protein CSVRQGARNTGELFF. The rearrangement uses TRBV29-1 and TRBJ2-2; 10 nucleotides match TRBD1. Germline V gene data show CDR1 as SQVTM and CDR2 as ANQGSEA. The CDR3 runs to 15 residues. Trimming took 6 bases from V and 1 from J; bases not matched to a gene: 5.

This CDR3 is CASSLGQAFTEAFF. The CDR3 coding sequence is TGTGCCAGCAGCCTGGGACAGGCGTTTACTGAAGCTTTCTTT. This chain uses TRBV7-9 with TRBJ1-1; 8 bases fit TRBD1. J gave up 5 bases and V 5 bases, and 7 bases lay outside the gene matches. Germline V lookup: CDR1 SEHNR, CDR2 FQNEAQ (reference sequence). The CDR3 consists of 14 residues.

The chain carries TRBV9 and TRBJ1-2, with TRBD1 matching 8 bases. V lost 2 bases and J lost 6; bases outside the gene matches: 12. The CDR3 is 16 residues long. Germline V CDR1 and CDR2: SGDLS, YYNGEE. This chain's CDR3 is CASSVSNQGAYDGYTF. DNA for the CDR3: TGTGCCAGCAGCGTTTCCAACCAGGGGGCTTATGATGGCTACACCTTC.

This clone was recorded only once. The chain links TRBV7-9 to TRBJ1-1, with D perhaps TRBD1 (5 bases). The V gene's germline CDR1 is SEHNR and CDR2 FQNEAQ (reference sequence). The V gene lost 5 bases and the J gene lost 10 bases, with 23 bases spanning the gap. The CDR3 contains 15 residues. Here the CDR3 DNA reads TGTGCCAGCAGCCTCTTAGGGGATGAAGGGGTAGGAGCTTTCTTT. Encoded protein: CASSLLGDEGVGAFF.

This rearrangement joins TRBV6-5 to TRBJ1-1; 8 bases map to TRBD1. V shed 2 bases and J 7 bases; nucleotides not matched to a gene: 6. Germline values: CDR1 MNHEY, CDR2 SVGAGI. The CDR3 has 14 amino acids. The CDR3 is CASSYPGQGGEAFF. CDR3 sequence (DNA): TGTGCCAGCAGTTACCCCGGACAGGGAGGTGAAGCTTTCTTT.

The chain is built from TRBV6-6 and TRBJ1-6; 9 bases map to TRBD1. V shed 6 bases and J 6 bases; nucleotides not matched to a gene: 9. Germline V lookup: CDR1 MNHNY, CDR2 SVGAGI (reference sequence). This CDR3 region has 16 residues. The CDR3 bases are TGTGCCAGCAGACCCACGACAGGGGGTACTAATTCACCCCTCCACTTT. Protein: CASRPTTGGTNSPLHF.